This T cell receptor beta chain was obtained from a study of shared clonotypes between healthy human individuals. Looking at the study overall: Samples came from two female and a few male donors aged 18 to 49.

The assay was immunoSEQ multiplex PCR, and TCRdb's table has in-frame clones only and misses some. The data show about half a million clones, with about 80% seen just once and approximately 12% held by the top ten. Germline CDR1 reads MNHNY; CDR2 reads SVGAGI (reference sequence). The junction had 3 bases not matched to a gene; V was cut back by 2 bases and J by 0 bases. The CDR3 totals 15 residues. The V and J genes are TRBV6-6 and TRBJ1-1, with 7 bases that match TRBD1. Specimen: PBMCs. The clonotype comes from a woman in her forties in good health. Some clones in this sample may be carry-over from other donors' samples. The CDR3 DNA reads TGTGCCAGCAGTTACGACAGGGTAATGAACACTGAAGCTTTCTTT. Its protein product is CASSYDRVMNTEAFF.